These 27 T cell receptor beta chains were all obtained from the same sample, sequenced in a study of OX40 agonist ivuxolimab in advanced cancers. Sequenced by immunoSEQ multiplex PCR; TCRdb stores in-frame clones only, minus some. The top ten clones hold under 2% of a sample with 40,000 to 60,000 clones, 70% to 80% of them seen once. The sample here was CD4+ or CD8+ T cells sorted from blood, taken in a trial of the OX40 agonist ivuxolimab. These receptors originate from an adult with an advanced solid tumor such as melanoma, head and neck, liver or kidney cancer.

This chain's CDR3 is CASKKEGDLDTIYF. The CDR3 DNA sequence: TGTGCCAGCAAAAAAGAGGGGGACTTAGACACCATATATTTT. The chain uses TRBV6-1 and TRBJ1-3; D perhaps matches TRBD1 (6 bases). This CDR3 comprises 14 residues. Between the trimmed V and J ends, which lost 7 bases and 8 bases, there was a span of 18 bases. CDR1 MNHNS and CDR2 SASEGT come from the germline V gene.

CDR3 region: CASSYGRLAGAANTGELFF. In DNA, the CDR3 is TGTGCCAGCAGCTACGGGCGGCTAGCGGGAGCTGCGAACACCGGGGAGCTGTTTTTT. V gene TRBV9 combines with J gene TRBJ2-2, with TRBD2 matching over 10 bases. Germline CDR1 is SGDLS and CDR2 is YYNGEE. The CDR3 loop spans 19 amino acids. Unmatched junction bases numbered 12, after V lost 4 bases and J lost 0 bases. The entire variable domain, with the rest obtained from reference TRBV9 and TRBJ2-2, is as follows: DSGVTQTPKHLITATGQRVTLRCSPRSGDLSVYWYQQSLDQGLQFLIQYYNGEERAKGNILERFSAQQFPDLHSELNLSSLELGDSALYFCASSYGRLAGAANTGELFFGEGSRLTVL.

The V and J genes are TRBV4-2 and TRBJ2-6; no firm D call. Trimming took 2 bases from V and 0 from J, leaving 5 bases between them. CDR1 and CDR2 from the germline V gene are LGHNA and YNFKEQ. The CDR3 length is 15 residues. The CDR3 nucleotides read TGTGCCAGCAGCCAAACGGGCTCTGGGGCCAACGTCCTGACTTTC. Protein sequence: CASSQTGSGANVLTF.

This chain links TRBV5-1 with TRBJ2-2, with D possibly matching TRBD2 (5 bases). The CDR3 runs 15 residues. V lost 0 bases, J lost 4 bases, and 10 bases lay in between. Germline assignment: CDR1 SGHRS and CDR2 YFSETQ. CDR3 amino acids: CASSLGGSGTGELFF. CDR3 DNA sequence: TGCGCCAGCAGCTTGGGAGGGTCGGGCACCGGGGAGCTGTTTTTT.

This clone showed up just a few times. The chain uses TRBV6-1 and TRBJ1-2; D is ambiguous. In germline, CDR1 is MNHNS, CDR2 SASEGT. This CDR3 has 11 amino acids. The V end was cut by 3 bases, the J end by 6 bases, with 5 bases between. CDR3 protein: CASSDWDGYTF. In nucleotides, the CDR3 is TGTGCCAGCAGTGATTGGGATGGCTACACCTTC.

The rearrangement joins TRBV6-5 to TRBJ2-6; D is undetermined. This CDR3 is built from 14 residues. V shed 2 bases and J shed 4 bases, with 6 bases lying between them. CDR1 and CDR2 (germline): MNHEY, SVGAGI. The CDR3 bases are TGTGCCAGCAGTTACAGGAGCGGGGCCAACGTCCTGACTTTC. Amino acid sequence: CASSYRSGANVLTF.

This clone is a singleton in its sample. The genes are TRBV5-1 and TRBJ1-2, with D hard to call. Germline V gives CDR1 SGHRS, CDR2 YFSETQ. The germline V and J ends were trimmed by 5 bases and 5 bases, with 22 bases remaining between them. This CDR3 is 16 amino acids long. CDR3 in amino acids: CASSPSVVSPWYGYTF. CDR3 nucleotide sequence: TGCGCCAGCAGTCCGTCTGTAGTTTCACCGTGGTATGGCTACACCTTC.

This sequence joins TRBV5-6 and TRBJ1-2; the D gene is possibly TRBD1 (6 bases). This CDR3 contains 15 residues. The V gene lost 3 bases and the J gene lost 0 bases, with 12 bases spanning the gap. Germline V gene lookup returns CDR1 SGHDT and CDR2 YYEEEE. The CDR3 is CASSSAGTTNYGYTF. CDR3 nucleotide sequence: TGTGCCAGCAGCTCAGCCGGGACAACTAACTATGGCTACACCTTC.

A single count supports this clone. The V and J genes are TRBV7-2 and TRBJ2-5; 8 bases match TRBD2. Germline-derived CDR1 and CDR2 are SGHTA and FQGNSA. The CDR3 is made up of 16 amino acids. Trimming removed 5 bases from V and 3 bases from J; junction bases left unmatched: 11. The CDR3 bases are TGTGCCAGCAGCCGAGGGCGGGGAGCGGGAGAAGAGACCCAGTACTTC. Translation gives CASSRGRGAGEETQYF. Based on the CDR3 plus reference TRBV7-2 and TRBJ2-5, the full variable domain is GAGVSQSPSNKVTEKGKDVELRCDPISGHTALYWYRQSLGQGLEFLIYFQGNSAPDKSGLPSDRFSAERTGGSVSTLTIQRTQQEDSAVYLCASSRGRGAGEETQYFGPGTRLLVL.

In its sample, this clone was seen a few times. V and J are TRBV5-1 and TRBJ2-7, with D possibly being TRBD1 (6 bases). CDR1 is SGHRS and CDR2 is YFSETQ in the germline V gene. With 6 bases removed from V and 0 bases from J, the gap between germline ends came to 19 bases. This CDR3 comprises 16 residues. CDR3 in DNA: TGCGCCAGCACCCCAGCCGGGACACGGTCCTCCTACGAGCAGTACTTC. Translating it yields CASTPAGTRSSYEQYF.

This clone was detected only once. This chain links TRBV9 with TRBJ1-6; D ambiguous. CDR3 length equals 16 residues. With 0 bases removed from V and 3 bases from J, the gap between germline ends came to 10 bases. CDR1 and CDR2 from the germline V gene are SGDLS and YYNGEE. Here the CDR3 reads CASSVATEDYNSPLHF. In DNA form, the CDR3 reads TGTGCCAGCAGCGTAGCAACCGAGGACTATAATTCACCCCTCCACTTT.

The chain uses TRBV6-4 and TRBJ2-1, with a tentative D call TRBD1 (5 bases). The V gene's germline CDR1 is MRHNA and CDR2 SNTAGT. The CDR3 covers 13 residues. Deletions cut 4 bases from V and 3 bases from J, with 7 bases between. The CDR3 sequence is CASSADSYNEQFF. CDR3 sequence (DNA): TGTGCCAGCAGTGCTGACAGCTACAATGAGCAGTTCTTC.

The chain employs TRBV4-3 and TRBJ1-2, with D uncertain. V lost 0 bases and J 7 bases, leaving 15 bases between the germline ends. The CDR3 sequence is 15 residues long. Germline lookup yields CDR1 LGHNA and CDR2 YSLEER. Here the CDR3 DNA reads TGCGCCAGCAGCCAAGATCTGTACACCTCTCTTGGCTACACCTTC. It translates to CASSQDLYTSLGYTF.

The chain couples TRBV7-2 to TRBJ1-3, with D perhaps matching TRBD1 (6 bases). This CDR3 contains 15 residues. Germline assignment: CDR1 SGHTA and CDR2 FQGNSA. Trimming stripped 5 bases from V and 2 bases from J, with 13 bases between. The CDR3 coding sequence is TGTGCCAGCAGCCCGAATGGACAGCCTGGAAACACCATATATTTT. Its translation is CASSPNGQPGNTIYF.

The chain couples TRBV9 to TRBJ2-5; 12 nucleotides match TRBD2. The V segment lost 4 bases and the J segment 12 bases; nucleotides outside the gene matches: 10. Germline V lookup: CDR1 SGDLS, CDR2 YYNGEE. The CDR3 consists of 14 residues. The DNA of the CDR3 is TGTGCCAGCAGCCAAGGACTAGCGGGAACCCAGGAGTACTTC. It translates to CASSQGLAGTQEYF.

The V and J genes are TRBV6-1 and TRBJ1-2, with D unresolved. The germline CDR1 and CDR2 sequences are MNHNS and SASEGT. V lost 8 bases to trimming and J lost 8 bases, with 21 bases between them. CDR3 length equals 14 residues. CDR3 DNA: TGTGCCAGCGGCTTTCAGAGTGGGCACTCCGGCTACACCTTC. This gives the protein CASGFQSGHSGYTF.

This clone was seen once. The J gene is TRBJ1-1, the V gene TRBV30; TRBD1 matches at 7 bases. The trim removed 4 bases at V and 7 bases at J, leaving 9 bases unmatched. The CDR3 is 13 amino acids. The germline V gene encodes CDR1 GTSNPN and CDR2 SVGIG (reference sequence). This CDR3 is CAWIRQGKGEAFF. Here the CDR3 DNA reads TGTGCCTGGATAAGACAGGGCAAAGGTGAAGCTTTCTTT.

A note on this clone: Mismatch with germline at one junction end may stem from a read error. Additional DNA sequences in this sample encode the identical CDR3. The chain links TRBV6-1 to TRBJ1-1; TRBD1 aligns across 7 bases. The CDR3 runs 13 residues. Germline V lookup: CDR1 MNHNS, CDR2 SASEGT. CDR3 coding DNA: TGTGCCAGCAGTGAACAGGGGGGTACTGAGGCTTTCTTT. Translated, it gives CASSEQGGTEAFF.

The chain links TRBV18 to TRBJ2-5, with D possibly being TRBD2 (5 bases). The ends were cut back, 3 bases at V and 11 bases at J, with 19 bases in the middle. Germline V lookup: CDR1 KGHSH, CDR2 LQKENI. This CDR3 is built from 14 residues. CDR3 protein: CASSPGETLRQQYF. The CDR3 nucleotides are TGTGCCAGCTCACCGGGAGAAACGCTCCGTCAGCAGTACTTC.

The chain carries TRBV27 and TRBJ1-2; a weak D match, TRBD1 (5 bases). Trimming stripped 6 bases from V and 2 bases from J, with 19 bases between. The CDR3 has 16 residues. CDR1 is MNHEY and CDR2 is SMNVEV in the germline V gene (reference sequence). CDR3 amino acids: CASSFSAGGINYGYTF. CDR3 nucleotides: TGTGCCAGCAGCTTCTCCGCCGGGGGGATCAACTATGGCTACACCTTC.

The rearrangement links TRBV30 to TRBJ1-6, with D hard to call. V was trimmed by 4 bases and J by 6 bases, leaving 10 bases between them. The CDR3 contains 13 residues. CDR1 and CDR2 from the germline V gene are GTSNPN and SVGIG (reference sequence). The CDR3 DNA is TGTGCCTGGAAGTTGGGATTTAATTCACCCCTCCACTTT. Translated, it gives CAWKLGFNSPLHF. The full variable domain, completed using reference TRBV30 and TRBJ1-6, is SQTIHQWPATLVQPVGSPLSLECTVEGTSNPNLYWYRQAAGRGLQLLFYSVGIGQISSEVPQNLSASRPQDRQFILSSKKLLLSDSGFYLCAWKLGFNSPLHFGNGTRLTVT.

The chain combines TRBV19 with TRBJ1-6, with D unresolved. V was clipped by 5 bases and J by 7 bases, with 6 bases between them. CDR3 length equals 12 residues. Germline loops: CDR1 LNHDA, CDR2 SQIVND (reference sequence). The CDR3 loop is CASSFSNSPLHF. DNA of the CDR3: TGTGCCAGTAGTTTTTCGAATTCACCCCTCCACTTT.

This chain joins TRBV9 and TRBJ1-1; maybe TRBD1 (5 bases). This CDR3 has 15 residues. The V gene's germline CDR1 is SGDLS and CDR2 YYNGEE. Between the trimmed V and J ends, which lost 2 bases and 3 bases, there was a span of 14 bases. The CDR3 reads CASSVHPDRDTEAFF. The CDR3 DNA is TGTGCCAGCAGCGTCCACCCCGACAGAGACACTGAAGCTTTCTTT. Variable domain in full (rest from reference TRBV9 and TRBJ1-1): DSGVTQTPKHLITATGQRVTLRCSPRSGDLSVYWYQQSLDQGLQFLIQYYNGEERAKGNILERFSAQQFPDLHSELNLSSLELGDSALYFCASSVHPDRDTEAFFGQGTRLTVV.

The chain uses TRBV5-4 and TRBJ1-1; no reliable D call. CDR3 length: 15 amino acids. V shed 0 bases and J shed 4 bases, with 13 bases lying between them. CDR1 is SGHNT and CDR2 is YYREEE in the germline V gene (reference sequence). The CDR3 here is CASSLERARPTEAFF. CDR3 sequence (DNA): TGTGCCAGCAGCTTGGAACGGGCCAGACCCACTGAAGCTTTCTTT.

This clone was counted a few times. V usage is TRBV11-2 and J usage is TRBJ1-2, with D hard to call. This CDR3 is 11 amino acids long. V lost 5 bases and J 2 bases, leaving 3 bases between the germline ends. Germline V CDR1 and CDR2: SGHAT, FQNNGV. For the CDR3, the DNA is TGTGCCAGCAGCCAAAACTATGGCTACACCTTC. It yields the protein CASSQNYGYTF.

A single count supports this clone. The rearrangement joins TRBV5-1 to TRBJ2-7; 8 nucleotides match TRBD1. CDR3 length equals 15 residues. Trimming at V came to 3 bases and at J to 2 bases, leaving 7 bases not matched to a gene. Germline V gives CDR1 SGHRS, CDR2 YFSETQ. The CDR3, as DNA: TGCGCCAGCAGCTATGGGACAGGCCCTACCTACGAGCAGTACTTC. Its protein is CASSYGTGPTYEQYF.

This clone is a singleton in its sample. V is TRBV28 and J is TRBJ1-4; no clear D gene. The CDR3 runs 15 residues. The germline CDR1 and CDR2 sequences are MDHEN and SYDVKM. V was cut by 3 bases and J by 0 bases, with 8 bases left in between. The CDR3 region has the DNA TGTGCCAGCAGTTTGGTCACTTCAACTAATGAAAAACTGTTTTTT. This gives the protein CASSLVTSTNEKLFF.